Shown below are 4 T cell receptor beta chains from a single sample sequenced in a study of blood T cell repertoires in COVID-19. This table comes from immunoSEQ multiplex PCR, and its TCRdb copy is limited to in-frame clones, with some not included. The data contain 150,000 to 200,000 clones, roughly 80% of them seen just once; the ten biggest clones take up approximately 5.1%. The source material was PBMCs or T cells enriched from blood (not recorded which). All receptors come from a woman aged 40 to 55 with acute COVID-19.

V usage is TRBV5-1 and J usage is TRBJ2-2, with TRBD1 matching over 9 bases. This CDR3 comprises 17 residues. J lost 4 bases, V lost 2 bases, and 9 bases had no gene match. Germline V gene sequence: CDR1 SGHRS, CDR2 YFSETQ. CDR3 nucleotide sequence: TGCGCCAGCAGCTTAAACACCGGGACAGGGCCCACCGGGGAGCTGTTTTTT. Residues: CASSLNTGTGPTGELFF.

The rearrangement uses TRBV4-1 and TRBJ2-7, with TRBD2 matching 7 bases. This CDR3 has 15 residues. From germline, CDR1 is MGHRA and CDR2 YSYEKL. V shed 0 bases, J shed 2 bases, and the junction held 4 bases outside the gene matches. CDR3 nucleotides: TGCGCCAGCAGCCAAGAACCAGCGGGGACCTACGAGCAGTACTTC. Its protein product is CASSQEPAGTYEQYF.

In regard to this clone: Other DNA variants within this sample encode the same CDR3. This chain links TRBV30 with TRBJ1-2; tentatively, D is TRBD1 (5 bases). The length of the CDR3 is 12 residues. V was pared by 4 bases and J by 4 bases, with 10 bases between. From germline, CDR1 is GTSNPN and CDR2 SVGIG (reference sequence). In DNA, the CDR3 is TGTGCCTGGACAACAGGAGCCTATGGCTACACCTTC. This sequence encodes CAWTTGAYGYTF.

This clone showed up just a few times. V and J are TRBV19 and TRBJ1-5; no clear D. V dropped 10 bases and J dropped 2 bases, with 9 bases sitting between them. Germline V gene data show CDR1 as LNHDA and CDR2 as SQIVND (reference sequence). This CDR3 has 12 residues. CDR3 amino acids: CATRAGNQPQHF. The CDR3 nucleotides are TGTGCCACCCGAGCGGGCAATCAGCCCCAGCATTTT.